This T cell receptor beta chain was profiled in a study of shared clonotypes between healthy human individuals. Study observations and caveats: Since donors were few, the genetic and exposure-history diversity represented was limited.

Germline lookup yields CDR1 SQVTM and CDR2 ANQGSEA. The V and J ends lost 4 bases and 6 bases, in that order; junction bases with no gene match: 12. The CDR3 loop spans 15 amino acids. This clone has just one count. No antigen is known for it. The table came from immunoSEQ multiplex PCR; TCRdb's copy has only in-frame clones and leaves some out. The table includes 450,000 to 500,000 clones, about 78% detected once. V is TRBV29-1 and J is TRBJ2-7; 10 bases are a match to TRBD1. This receptor was identified in a woman aged 40 to 49 in good health. Some clones in this sample may be carry-over from other donors' samples. Sequenced: PBMCs. The CDR3 nucleotides are TGCAGCGTTGGGGGGACGTCGACAGGGGGCCGCGAGCAGTACTTC. It is translated as CSVGGTSTGGREQYF.